The 18 T cell receptor beta chains listed next were all sequenced from one sample in a study of beta chain features in type 1 diabetes (dated by TCRdb to 2016 to 2019). The library was obtained by the immunoSEQ multiplex PCR assay. The entire amount of isolated RNA was reverse transcribed using the High Capacity cDNA Reverse Transcription Kit, so the sequenced TCRB transcripts were expressed ones. This immuneACCESS table, as held by TCRdb, lists in-frame sequences with V and J called but not all clones. Of the missing ones, under half trace to an unresolved V gene in checked studies; the others have no known cause. Across this sample there are roughly 730,000 clones, with roughly 13% seen only once. The leading ten clones occupy less than 0.025% of the sample. Study-wide findings and limitations: In all four CD4+ subsets, TCRB CDR3 length was moderately but significantly shorter in type 1 diabetes patients.

Their target antigens are unknown. The sample was naive CD4+ T cells from blood. The meaning of the sample's cell subset or site label: true naive CD4+ T cells. Receptors were obtained from a man between 18 and 29 years old with type 1 diabetes.

The chain uses TRBV7-9 and TRBJ2-3; D call uncertain. Germline V lookup: CDR1 SEHNR, CDR2 FQNEAQ (reference sequence). The V gene lost 7 bases and the J gene lost 0 bases, with 14 bases spanning the gap. The CDR3 spans 15 residues. The CDR3 coding sequence is TGTGCCAGCACCCCCTTAACAGCTAGCACAGATACGCAGTATTTT. This codes for CASTPLTASTDTQYF.

The chain is built from TRBV6-5 and TRBJ1-1, with D perhaps TRBD1 (5 bases). Germline V CDR1 and CDR2: MNHEY, SVGAGI. This CDR3 has 13 residues. V was pared by 5 bases and J by 11 bases, with 18 bases between. The CDR3, as DNA: TGTGCCAGCAGTCCCCTAAGGGGAAGAAGCGCTTTCTTT. It specifies CASSPLRGRSAFF.

This chain uses TRBV14 with TRBJ1-3, with 9 nucleotides matching TRBD1. Germline assignment: CDR1 SGHDN and CDR2 FVKESK. J gave up 2 bases and V 1 base, and 3 bases lay outside the gene matches. The CDR3 runs 16 residues. The CDR3: CASSQVGTGPGNTIYF. In DNA, the CDR3 is TGTGCCAGCAGCCAAGTCGGGACAGGGCCTGGAAACACCATATATTTT.

In this sample, this clone turned up a few times. This same CDR3 is encoded by further DNA sequences in the sample. This sequence joins TRBV30 and TRBJ1-1, with TRBD1 identical over 7 bases. Per the germline V gene, CDR1 is GTSNPN and CDR2 is SVGIG (reference sequence). V gave up 3 bases and J gave up 1 base; unmatched junction bases: 2. This CDR3 is 13 amino acids long. DNA of the CDR3: TGTGCCTGGAGCAGACAGGGGAACACTGAAGCTTTCTTT. Amino acids: CAWSRQGNTEAFF. The complete variable domain, with remaining parts taken from reference TRBV30 and TRBJ1-1, reads SQTIHQWPATLVQPVGSPLSLECTVEGTSNPNLYWYRQAAGRGLQLLFYSVGIGQISSEVPQNLSASRPQDRQFILSSKKLLLSDSGFYLCAWSRQGNTEAFFGQGTRLTVV.

This clone occurred a few times. The chain joins TRBV5-1 to TRBJ2-7; a weak D match, TRBD2 (5 bases). The ends were cut back, 7 bases at V and 2 bases at J, with 16 bases in the middle. The CDR3 covers 14 residues. Germline V gene data show CDR1 as SGHRS and CDR2 as YFSETQ. CDR3 in DNA: TGCGCCAGCTCTTGGGCCGGGGAACCCTACGAGCAGTACTTC. Protein sequence: CASSWAGEPYEQYF.

This clone was detected a few times. The DNA of the CDR3 is TGTGCCAGCACTAAAGAAGTGAGTTCACCCCTCCACTTT. Amino acid sequence: CASTKEVSSPLHF. The V and J genes are TRBV2 and TRBJ1-6; unclear D gene. Germline V gives CDR1 SNHLY, CDR2 FYNNEI. There are 13 residues in the CDR3. V lost 7 bases, J lost 9 bases, and 13 bases lay in between.

Only a few counts were recorded for this clone. DNA of the CDR3: TGCGCCAGCAGCTTCCTAGCGGGAGATACGCAGTATTTT. As protein: CASSFLAGDTQYF. The rearrangement uses TRBV5-1 and TRBJ2-3, with 8 positions matching TRBD2. Germline values: CDR1 SGHRS, CDR2 YFSETQ. With 2 bases clipped from V and 5 bases from J, the junction kept 1 base outside the gene matches. This CDR3 has 13 amino acids.

The J gene is TRBJ2-3, the V gene TRBV5-6, with 9 bases aligning to TRBD1. Germline-derived CDR1 and CDR2 are SGHDT and YYEEEE. CDR3 length: 16 residues. V lost 3 bases to trimming and J lost 2 bases; unmatched junction nucleotides: 7. CDR3 protein: CASSWGTGRFTDTQYF. The CDR3 DNA reads TGTGCCAGCAGCTGGGGGACAGGGCGTTTCACAGATACGCAGTATTTT.

The rearrangement links TRBV15 to TRBJ2-5; D might be TRBD1 (5 bases). CDR3 length equals 16 residues. The V gene's germline CDR1 is LNHNV and CDR2 YYDKDF (reference sequence). V gave up 0 bases and J gave up 0 bases, with 11 bases separating them. CDR3 protein: CATSRDPGSYQETQYF. CDR3 DNA: TGTGCCACCAGCAGAGATCCAGGGTCGTACCAAGAGACCCAGTACTTC.

The CDR3 here is CASSQRDRDLYGYTF. The CDR3 coding sequence is TGTGCCAGCTCACAAAGGGACAGGGACCTCTATGGCTACACCTTC. The chain recombines TRBV18 with TRBJ1-2, with 9 nucleotides matching TRBD1. This CDR3 has 15 residues. J gave up 4 bases and V 4 bases, and 7 bases lay outside the gene matches. Per the germline V gene, CDR1 is KGHSH and CDR2 is LQKENI.

This clone was seen only a few times. The V gene is TRBV5-6, the J gene TRBJ1-1; D call uncertain. The CDR3 runs to 11 residues. Trimming took 2 bases from V and 11 from J, leaving 10 bases between them. CDR1 SGHDT and CDR2 YYEEEE come from the germline V gene. CDR3 residues: CASSLGQTAFF. CDR3 DNA sequence: TGTGCCAGCAGCTTAGGGCAGACGGCTTTCTTT.

In its sample, this clone was seen a few times. The rearrangement uses TRBV10-3 and TRBJ2-3; TRBD2 aligns across 9 bases. Germline-derived CDR1 and CDR2 are ENHRY and SYGVKD. V gave up 4 bases and J gave up 2 bases; unmatched junction bases: 7. This CDR3 comprises 16 residues. The CDR3 DNA is TGTGCCATCAGTGCATTTAGCGGGGGCCTCACAGATACGCAGTATTTT. It translates to CAISAFSGGLTDTQYF.

The genes are TRBV6-5 and TRBJ1-2; possible D gene TRBD1, 5 bases. The CDR3 is 12 residues long. The V and J ends lost 2 bases and 8 bases respectively, with 9 bases between them. CDR1 is MNHEY and CDR2 is SVGAGI in the germline V gene. The CDR3 DNA reads TGTGCCAGCAGTTACGCGGGGGAAGGCTACACCTTC. The encoded protein is CASSYAGEGYTF.

The chain uses TRBV11-1 and TRBJ1-1, with D tentatively TRBD1 (6 bases). The CDR3 length is 14 residues. V lost 5 bases, J lost 0 bases, and 10 bases lay in between. Germline V gives CDR1 SGHAT, CDR2 FQDESV (reference sequence). CDR3 DNA sequence: TGTGCCAGCAGCCGGGACACCTTGAACACTGAAGCTTTCTTT. Its translation is CASSRDTLNTEAFF. The entire variable domain, with the rest obtained from reference TRBV11-1 and TRBJ1-1, is as follows: EAEVAQSPRYKITEKSQAVAFWCDPISGHATLYWYRQILGQGPELLVQFQDESVVDDSQLPKDRFSAERLKGVDSTLKIQPAELGDSAMYLCASSRDTLNTEAFFGQGTRLTVV.

This clone was picked up one time. The chain links TRBV6-5 to TRBJ2-5; D gene uncertain. The CDR3 covers 12 residues. Trimming cost V 6 bases and J 2 bases, with 7 bases left between them. The germline gives CDR1 MNHEY, CDR2 SVGAGI. CDR3 loop: CASRGLQETQYF. The CDR3 DNA sequence: TGTGCCAGCAGAGGGTTACAAGAGACCCAGTACTTC.

This clone was seen a handful of times. V and J are TRBV5-1 and TRBJ2-2; the D gene is possibly TRBD1 (7 bases). V shed 4 bases and J shed 0 bases, with 16 bases lying between them. The germline CDR1 and CDR2 sequences are SGHRS and YFSETQ. The CDR3 totals 17 residues. The CDR3 loop is CASSTDGGTANTGELFF. CDR3 DNA sequence: TGCGCCAGCAGCACGGACGGAGGGACAGCGAACACCGGGGAGCTGTTTTTT.

This clone has just a few counts. The V gene is TRBV29-1, the J gene TRBJ2-1; TRBD1 or TRBD2 may be the D gene (5 bases each). Germline CDR1 SQVTM, CDR2 ANQGSEA. This CDR3 comprises 14 residues. Deletions cut 2 bases from V and 9 bases from J, with 17 bases between. This CDR3 reads CSVESYGTLREQFF. CDR3 coding DNA: TGCAGCGTTGAATCGTACGGGACCCTCCGTGAGCAGTTCTTC.

The V call is TRBV7-7, the J call TRBJ2-1; no clear D. Germline CDR1 reads SSHAT; CDR2 reads FNYEAQ (reference sequence). V lost 1 base and J lost 8, with 15 bases in between. This CDR3 is 15 amino acids long. This chain's CDR3 is CASSLGALQDYEQFF. CDR3 DNA sequence: TGTGCCAGCAGCTTAGGAGCCTTGCAAGACTATGAGCAGTTCTTC.